The next 17 T cell receptor beta chains were all read from a single sample in a study of T-cell reconstitution after alpha-beta-depleted transplantation in children. The library targeted TCRbeta and was prepared with unique molecular identifiers. MiXCR, run by TCRdb on the PCR reads, gives a single entry per CDR3 protein. The sample gives about 640,000 distinct CDR3 sequences, around 17% of which show up once; 0.85% to 1.3% is in the top ten. Here the sequenced sample was PBMCs from the stem cell graft donor, taken from the stem cell graft. Every receptor here comes from a human donor who donated a stem cell graft to a child with acute myeloid leukemia.

This clonotype was found a few times. This rearrangement joins TRBV27 to TRBJ2-7; D is uncertain. Germline V gene sequence: CDR1 MNHEY, CDR2 SMNVEV (reference sequence). The V gene lost 2 bases and the J gene lost 5 bases, with 4 bases spanning the gap. This CDR3 has 11 residues. In DNA, the CDR3 is TGTGCCAGCAGTTTACCGGACGAGCAGTACGTC. The encoded protein is CASSLPDEQYV.

The chain recombines TRBV2 with TRBJ1-2; D call uncertain. Germline V gives CDR1 SNHLY, CDR2 FYNNEI. This CDR3 has 12 amino acids. The V and J ends lost 1 base and 6 bases respectively, with 6 bases between them. CDR3 bases: TGTGCCAGCAGTGAAGACAGTCATGGCTACACCTTC. Translating it yields CASSEDSHGYTF.

The rearrangement joins TRBV4-3 to TRBJ2-7; TRBD2 agrees at 7 bases. CDR1 is LGHNA, CDR2 YSLEER, per germline. The CDR3 contains 16 residues. V shed 4 bases and J 0 bases; nucleotides not matched to a gene: 9. CDR3 coding DNA: TGCGCCAGCAGCCGCACCTGGGGCGGGAGCTCCTACGAGCAGTACTTC. Translation: CASSRTWGGSSYEQYF.

V is TRBV5-5 and J is TRBJ1-5; D perhaps matches TRBD1 (5 bases). CDR1 SGHKS and CDR2 YYEKEE come from the germline V gene (reference sequence). The CDR3 totals 17 residues. Trimming pared 3 bases from V and 2 bases from J, leaving 18 bases between. DNA for the CDR3: TGTGCCAGCAGCTATGACCTGGGGCGGTCGGGCAATCAGCCCCAGCATTTT. Protein: CASSYDLGRSGNQPQHF.

This clonotype was recorded many times. The rearrangement uses TRBV7-2 and TRBJ1-1, with D uncertain. This CDR3 is built from 14 residues. Between the trimmed V and J ends, which lost 2 bases and 1 base, there was a span of 8 bases. CDR1 and CDR2 (germline): SGHTA, FQGNSA. The CDR3 DNA follows: TGTGCCAGCAGCTTATACGGCCAGAACACTGAAGCTTTCTTT. Protein: CASSLYGQNTEAFF.

The table lists this clonotype with many counts. The chain carries TRBV29-1 and TRBJ1-2; possible D gene TRBD1, 6 bases. This CDR3 spans 11 amino acids. Germline CDR1 and CDR2: SQVTM and ANQGSEA. Deletions cut 6 bases from V and 7 bases from J, with 12 bases between. This chain's CDR3 is CSVFEGGGYTF. In DNA, the CDR3 is TGCAGCGTGTTCGAAGGGGGTGGCTACACCTTC.

This clonotype was picked up a small number of times. The chain recombines TRBV20-1 with TRBJ1-2; a possible D gene is TRBD1 (5 bases). V lost 3 bases and J lost 1, with 9 bases in between. There are 13 residues in the CDR3. In germline, CDR1 is DFQATT, CDR2 SNEGSKA (reference sequence). CDR3 DNA sequence: TGCAGTGCTAGGCGACAGTTTAACTATGGCTACACCTTC. Protein sequence: CSARRQFNYGYTF.

This sequence joins TRBV7-2 and TRBJ2-2; D unclear. CDR1 SGHTA and CDR2 FQGNSA come from the germline V gene. This CDR3 region has 16 residues. Deletions cut 2 bases from V and 8 bases from J, with 18 bases between. CDR3: CASSLYARGTAGELFF. CDR3 in DNA: TGTGCCAGCAGCTTATATGCCCGAGGCACAGCGGGGGAGCTGTTTTTT.

This chain uses TRBV7-6 with TRBJ2-2; TRBD2 matches 8 bases. The CDR3 extends over 14 amino acids. With 5 bases clipped from V and 6 bases from J, the junction kept 5 bases outside the gene matches. Germline loops: CDR1 SGHVS, CDR2 FNYEAQ. The CDR3 DNA follows: TGTGCCAGCAGCCCCCGACTAGCGTCCGGGGAGCTGTTTTTT. This sequence encodes CASSPRLASGELFF.

This clonotype has ten or more counts. The chain couples TRBV20-1 to TRBJ2-5, with D uncertain. This CDR3 region has 11 residues. In germline, CDR1 is DFQATT, CDR2 SNEGSKA (reference sequence). Trimming took off 7 bases at V and 5 bases at J, with 11 bases between the two ends. CDR3 in DNA: TGCAGTGTTTCACGAACGGAGACCCAGTACTTC. Translated, it gives CSVSRTETQYF.

This clonotype has only a few counts. This chain connects TRBV11-2 to TRBJ1-6; weak D call: TRBD1 (6 bases). The germline gives CDR1 SGHAT, CDR2 FQNNGV. Trimming cost V 6 bases and J 4 bases, with 16 bases left between them. The CDR3 covers 16 residues. CDR3 protein: CASRPKDSSYNSPLHF. CDR3 sequence (DNA): TGTGCCAGCAGACCGAAGGACAGTTCTTATAATTCACCCCTCCACTTT.

This clonotype was detected ten times or more. The chain joins TRBV4-3 to TRBJ2-1; the D is unclear. This CDR3 has 14 amino acids. Trimming pared 4 bases from V and 7 bases from J, leaving 14 bases between. CDR1 and CDR2 (germline): LGHNA, YSLEER. CDR3 sequence (DNA): TGCGCCAGCAGCCTTTCGGGCTTTCGGAATGAGCAGTTCTTC. Translation: CASSLSGFRNEQFF.

This clonotype was seen a handful of times. This chain joins TRBV7-2 and TRBJ1-4; TRBD1 matches at 10 bases. With 3 bases clipped from V and 5 bases from J, the junction kept 3 bases outside the gene matches. The germline CDR1 and CDR2 sequences are SGHTA and FQGNSA. The CDR3 covers 15 residues. The CDR3 loop reads CASSFSGQGNEKLFF. The CDR3 nucleotides read TGTGCCAGCAGCTTTTCGGGACAGGGGAATGAAAAACTGTTTTTT.

The genes are TRBV4-3 and TRBJ1-1; D is unclear. CDR1 and CDR2 from the germline V gene are LGHNA and YSLEER. This CDR3 region has 13 residues. The V gene lost 4 bases and the J gene lost 2 bases, with 8 bases spanning the gap. The CDR3 sequence: CASSPGFNTEAFF. CDR3 coding DNA: TGCGCCAGCAGCCCTGGATTCAACACTGAAGCTTTCTTT.

The rearrangement joins TRBV7-7 to TRBJ2-7, with 7 positions matching TRBD2. V gave up 11 bases and J gave up 5 bases; unmatched junction bases: 24. CDR1 SSHAT and CDR2 FNYEAQ come from the germline V gene (reference sequence). This CDR3 has 17 amino acids. This CDR3 reads CAPIGRDYRGCIHEQYF. The CDR3 DNA follows: TGTGCCCCCATCGGCAGGGACTACCGAGGTTGCATCCACGAGCAGTACTTC.

In its sample, this clonotype was seen a few times. The chain couples TRBV14 to TRBJ1-3, with 7 positions matching TRBD1. There are 17 residues in the CDR3. Germline V gene sequence: CDR1 SGHDN, CDR2 FVKESK. V lost 8 bases, J lost 0 bases, and 13 bases stayed unmatched. For the CDR3, the DNA is TGTGCCAGCGGTGGAAGGGGGCTTTCCGACTCTGGAAACACCATATATTTT. Protein: CASGGRGLSDSGNTIYF.

The genes are TRBV4-3 and TRBJ2-5; D might be TRBD1 (5 bases). V lost 3 bases and J 4 bases, leaving 12 bases between the germline ends. Germline CDR1 reads LGHNA; CDR2 reads YSLEER. The CDR3 extends over 14 amino acids. CDR3 residues: CASSQDDSPETQYF. Written as DNA, the CDR3 is TGCGCCAGCAGCCAGGATGACAGCCCAGAGACCCAGTACTTC.